This T cell receptor beta chain is from a study of blood T cell repertoires in COVID-19. Study in general: In each case, the material was cDNA or gDNA derived from T cells, B-cell-depleted T cells, or PBMCs.

V lost 1 base to trimming and J lost 5 bases, with 14 bases between them. The germline V gene has CDR1 LNHNV and CDR2 YYDKDF (reference sequence). This CDR3 contains 15 residues. The assay was immunoSEQ multiplex PCR, and TCRdb's table has in-frame clones only and misses some. The data contain fewer than 90,000 clones, about 95% of them seen just once; the ten biggest clones take up less than 5%. The receptor's source is a human donor with active COVID-19. The donor label of this sample is uncertain. This chain connects TRBV15 to TRBJ1-2; D is ambiguous. The specimen was peripheral blood. The CDR3 is CATSRAPGRDYGYTF. CDR3 coding DNA: TGTGCCACCAGCAGAGCGCCGGGTCGGGATTATGGCTACACCTTC.